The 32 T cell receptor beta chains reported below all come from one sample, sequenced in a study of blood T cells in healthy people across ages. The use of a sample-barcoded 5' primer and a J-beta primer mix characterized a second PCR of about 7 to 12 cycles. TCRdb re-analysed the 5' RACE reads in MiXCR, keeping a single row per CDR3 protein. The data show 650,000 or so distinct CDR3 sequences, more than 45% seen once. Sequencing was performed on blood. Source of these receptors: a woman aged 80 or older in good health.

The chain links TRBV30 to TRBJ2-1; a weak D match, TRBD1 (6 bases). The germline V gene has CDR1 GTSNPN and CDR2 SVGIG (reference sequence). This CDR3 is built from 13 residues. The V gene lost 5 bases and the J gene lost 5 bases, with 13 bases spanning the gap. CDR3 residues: CAWERDTNNEQFF. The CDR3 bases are TGTGCCTGGGAACGGGACACTAACAATGAGCAGTTCTTC.

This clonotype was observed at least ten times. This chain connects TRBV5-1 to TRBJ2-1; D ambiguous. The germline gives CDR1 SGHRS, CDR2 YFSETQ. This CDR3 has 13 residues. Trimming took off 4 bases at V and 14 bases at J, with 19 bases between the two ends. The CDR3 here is CASSVGRYYSEFF. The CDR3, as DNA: TGCGCCAGCAGCGTGGGTCGTTACTACAGTGAGTTCTTC.

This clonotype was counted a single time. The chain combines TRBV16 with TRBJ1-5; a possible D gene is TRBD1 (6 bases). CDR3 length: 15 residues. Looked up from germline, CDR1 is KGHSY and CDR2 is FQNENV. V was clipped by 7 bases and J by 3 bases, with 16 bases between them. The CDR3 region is CASTTPGDINQPQHF. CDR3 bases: TGTGCCAGCACCACTCCAGGGGACATCAATCAGCCCCAGCATTTT.

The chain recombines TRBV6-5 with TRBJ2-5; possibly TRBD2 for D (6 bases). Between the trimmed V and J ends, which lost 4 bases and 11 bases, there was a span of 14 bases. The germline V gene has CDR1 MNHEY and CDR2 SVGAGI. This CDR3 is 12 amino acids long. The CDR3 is CASSWQGGEQYF. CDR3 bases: TGTGCCAGCAGTTGGCAGGGCGGGGAGCAGTACTTC.

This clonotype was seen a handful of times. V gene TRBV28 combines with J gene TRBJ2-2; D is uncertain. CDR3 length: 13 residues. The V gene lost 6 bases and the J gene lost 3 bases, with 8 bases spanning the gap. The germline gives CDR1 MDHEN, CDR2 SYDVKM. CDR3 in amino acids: CASSLWDTGELFF. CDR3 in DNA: TGTGCCAGCAGCCTCTGGGACACCGGGGAGCTGTTTTTT.

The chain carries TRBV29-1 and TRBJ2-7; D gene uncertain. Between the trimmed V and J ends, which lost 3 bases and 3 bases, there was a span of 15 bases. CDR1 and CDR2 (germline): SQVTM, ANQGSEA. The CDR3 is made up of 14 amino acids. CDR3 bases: TGCAGCGTTGAGCTCTGGGATATATACTACGAGCAGTACTTC. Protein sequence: CSVELWDIYYEQYF.

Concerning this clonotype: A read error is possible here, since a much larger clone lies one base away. CDR3 in DNA: TGTGCCAGCGGGATCGGCCGTACCAATGAGCAGTACTTC. Translated: CASGIGRTNEQYF. The V and J genes are TRBV12-3 or TRBV12-4 and TRBJ2-5, with D uncertain. This CDR3 has 13 residues. V gave up 8 bases and J gave up 11 bases, with 21 bases separating them.

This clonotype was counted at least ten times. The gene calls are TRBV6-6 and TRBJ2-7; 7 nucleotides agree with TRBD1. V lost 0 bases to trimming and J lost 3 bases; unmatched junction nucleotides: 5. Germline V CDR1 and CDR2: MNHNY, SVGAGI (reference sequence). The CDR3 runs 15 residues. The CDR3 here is CASSYSGQTNYEQYF. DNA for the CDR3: TGTGCCAGCAGTTACTCGGGACAGACGAACTACGAGCAGTACTTC.

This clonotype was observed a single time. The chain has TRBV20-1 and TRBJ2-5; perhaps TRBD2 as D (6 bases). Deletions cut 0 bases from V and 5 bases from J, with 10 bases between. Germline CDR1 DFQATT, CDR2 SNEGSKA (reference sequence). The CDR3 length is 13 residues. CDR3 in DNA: TGCAGTGCTAGAGATTGGACTATCGAGACCCAGTACTTC. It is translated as CSARDWTIETQYF.

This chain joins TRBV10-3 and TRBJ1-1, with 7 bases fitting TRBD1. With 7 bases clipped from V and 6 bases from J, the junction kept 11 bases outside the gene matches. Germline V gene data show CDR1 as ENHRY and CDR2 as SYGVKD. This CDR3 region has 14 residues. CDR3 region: CAIKHGQDSAEAFF. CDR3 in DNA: TGTGCCATCAAACACGGACAGGATTCGGCTGAAGCTTTCTTT.

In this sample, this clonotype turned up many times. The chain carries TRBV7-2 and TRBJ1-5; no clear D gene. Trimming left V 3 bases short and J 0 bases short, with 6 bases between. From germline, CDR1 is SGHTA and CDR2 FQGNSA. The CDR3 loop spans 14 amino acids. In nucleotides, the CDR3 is TGTGCCAGCAGCTTCGGGGATAGCAATCAGCCCCAGCATTTT. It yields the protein CASSFGDSNQPQHF.

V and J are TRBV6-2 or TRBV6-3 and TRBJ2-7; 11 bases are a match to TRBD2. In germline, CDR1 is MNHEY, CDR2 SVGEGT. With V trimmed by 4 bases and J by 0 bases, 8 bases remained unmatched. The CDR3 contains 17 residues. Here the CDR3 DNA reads TGTGCCAGCAGTTTAGGAACGACTAGCGGGATCTCCTACGAGCAGTACTTC. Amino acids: CASSLGTTSGISYEQYF.

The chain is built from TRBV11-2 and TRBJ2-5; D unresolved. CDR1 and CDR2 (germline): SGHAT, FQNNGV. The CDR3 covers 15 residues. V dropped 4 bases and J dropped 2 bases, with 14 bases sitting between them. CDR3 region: CASSSLDGRQETQYF. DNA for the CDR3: TGTGCCAGCAGCTCATTGGACGGACGGCAAGAGACCCAGTACTTC.

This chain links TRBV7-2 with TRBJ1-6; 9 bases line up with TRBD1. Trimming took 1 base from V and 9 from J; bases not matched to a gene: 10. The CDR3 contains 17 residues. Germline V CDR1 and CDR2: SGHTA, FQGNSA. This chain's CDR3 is CASSLGLVGQGGSPLHF. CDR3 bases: TGTGCCAGCAGCTTAGGTTTGGTGGGACAGGGAGGTTCACCCCTCCACTTT.

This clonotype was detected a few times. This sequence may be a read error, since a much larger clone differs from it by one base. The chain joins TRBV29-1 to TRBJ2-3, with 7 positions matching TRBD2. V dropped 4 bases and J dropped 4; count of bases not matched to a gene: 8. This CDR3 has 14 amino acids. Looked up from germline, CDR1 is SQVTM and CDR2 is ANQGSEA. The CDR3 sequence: CSVVSGAVADTQYF. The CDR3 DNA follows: TGCAGCGTTGTGAGCGGGGCAGTCGCAGATACGCAGTATTTT.

CDR3 sequence: CASSSQGRVRTYGYTF. As DNA, the CDR3 is TGTGCCAGCAGCTCACAAGGACGGGTACGGACCTATGGCTACACCTTC. The chain has TRBV12-3 or TRBV12-4 and TRBJ1-2; D remains unclear. The V and J ends lost 6 bases and 4 bases respectively, with 21 bases between them. This CDR3 has 16 amino acids.

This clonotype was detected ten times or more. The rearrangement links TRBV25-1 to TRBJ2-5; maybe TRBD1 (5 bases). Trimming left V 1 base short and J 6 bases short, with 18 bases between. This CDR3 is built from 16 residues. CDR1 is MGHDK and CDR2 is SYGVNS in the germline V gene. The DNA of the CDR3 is TGTGCCAGCAGTGAATTAAGTGGGGCAAGGAAGAAGACCCAGTACTTC. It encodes CASSELSGARKKTQYF.

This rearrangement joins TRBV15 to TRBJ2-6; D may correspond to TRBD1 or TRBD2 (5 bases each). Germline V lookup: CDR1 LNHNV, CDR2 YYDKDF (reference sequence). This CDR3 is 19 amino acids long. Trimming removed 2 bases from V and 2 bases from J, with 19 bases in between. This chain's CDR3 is CATSRSHGWGYAGANVLTF. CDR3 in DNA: TGTGCCACCAGCAGATCCCATGGCTGGGGGTACGCTGGGGCCAACGTCCTGACTTTC. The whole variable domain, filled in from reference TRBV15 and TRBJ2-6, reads DAMVIQNPRYQVTQFGKPVTLSCSQTLNHNVMYWYQQKSSQAPKLLFHYYDKDFNNEADTPDNFQSRRPNTSFCFLDIRSPGLGDTAMYLCATSRSHGWGYAGANVLTFGAGSRLTVL.

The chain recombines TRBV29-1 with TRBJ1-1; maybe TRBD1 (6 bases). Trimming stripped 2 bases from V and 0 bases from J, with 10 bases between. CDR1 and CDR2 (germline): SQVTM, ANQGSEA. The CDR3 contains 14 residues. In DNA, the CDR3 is TGCAGCGTTGAACGGCAGGGGATGAACACTGAAGCTTTCTTT. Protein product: CSVERQGMNTEAFF.

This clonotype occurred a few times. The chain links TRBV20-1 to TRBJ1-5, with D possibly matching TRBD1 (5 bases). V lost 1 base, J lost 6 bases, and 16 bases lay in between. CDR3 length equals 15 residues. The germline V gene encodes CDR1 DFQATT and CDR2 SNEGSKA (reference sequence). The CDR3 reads CSARGRGPITQPQHF. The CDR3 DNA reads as TGCAGTGCTAGAGGGAGGGGTCCAATCACTCAGCCCCAGCATTTT.

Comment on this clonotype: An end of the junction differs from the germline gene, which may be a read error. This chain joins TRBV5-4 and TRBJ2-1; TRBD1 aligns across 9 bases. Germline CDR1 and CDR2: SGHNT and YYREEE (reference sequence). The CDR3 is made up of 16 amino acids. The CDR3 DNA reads TGTGCCAGCAGCTTGGCGGTAGGACAGGGGTGGAATGAGCTGTTCTTC. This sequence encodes CASSLAVGQGWNELFF. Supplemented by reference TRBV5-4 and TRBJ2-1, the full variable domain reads ETGVTQSPTHLIKTRGQQVTLRCSSQSGHNTVSWYQQALGQGPQFIFQYYREEENGRGNFPPRFSGLQFPNYSSELNVNALELDDSALYLCASSLAVGQGWNELFFGPGTRLTVL.

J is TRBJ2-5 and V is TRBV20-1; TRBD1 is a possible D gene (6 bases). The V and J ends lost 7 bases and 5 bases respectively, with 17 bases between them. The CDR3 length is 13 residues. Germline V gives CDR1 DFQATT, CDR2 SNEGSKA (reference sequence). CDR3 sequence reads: CSVPTGPSETQYF. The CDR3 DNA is TGCAGTGTCCCCACAGGGCCAAGCGAGACCCAGTACTTC.

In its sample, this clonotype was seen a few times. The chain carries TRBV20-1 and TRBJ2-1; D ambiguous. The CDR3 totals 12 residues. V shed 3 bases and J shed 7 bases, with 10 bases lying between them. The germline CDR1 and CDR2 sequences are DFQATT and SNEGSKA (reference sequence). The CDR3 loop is CSASRPPNEQFF. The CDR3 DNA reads TGCAGTGCTAGCCGACCCCCGAATGAGCAGTTCTTC.

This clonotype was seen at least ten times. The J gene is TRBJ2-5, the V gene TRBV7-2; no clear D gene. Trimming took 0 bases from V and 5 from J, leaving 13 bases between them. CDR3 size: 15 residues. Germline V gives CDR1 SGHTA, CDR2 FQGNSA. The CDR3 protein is CASSLALIGWETQYF. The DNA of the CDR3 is TGTGCCAGCAGCTTAGCGCTAATAGGGTGGGAGACCCAGTACTTC.

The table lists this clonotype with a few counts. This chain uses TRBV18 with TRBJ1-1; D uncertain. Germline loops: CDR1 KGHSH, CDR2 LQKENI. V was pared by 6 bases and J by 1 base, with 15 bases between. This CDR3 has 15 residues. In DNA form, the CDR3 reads TGTGCCAGCTCCTCCCCGCAAAGGGCGAACACTGAAGCTTTCTTT. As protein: CASSSPQRANTEAFF.

The CDR3 loop reads CASSLARAGDREKLFF. The CDR3 DNA sequence: TGTGCCAGCAGCTTGGCGCGGGCAGGGGATAGAGAAAAACTGTTTTTT. The rearrangement links TRBV5-6 to TRBJ1-4; TRBD1 is a possible D gene (6 bases). Trimming shortened V by 0 bases and J by 8 bases, and 17 bases separated the two germline ends. The CDR3 length is 16 residues. Germline V gene sequence: CDR1 SGHDT, CDR2 YYEEEE.

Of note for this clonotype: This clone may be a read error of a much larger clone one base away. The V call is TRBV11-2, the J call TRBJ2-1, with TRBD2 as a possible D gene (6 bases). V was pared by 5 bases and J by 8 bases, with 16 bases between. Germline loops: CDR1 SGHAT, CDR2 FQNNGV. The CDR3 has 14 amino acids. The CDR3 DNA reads TGTGCCAGCAGCGAATACGGGGGTGGATATGAGCAGTTCTTC. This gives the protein CASSEYGGGYEQFF.

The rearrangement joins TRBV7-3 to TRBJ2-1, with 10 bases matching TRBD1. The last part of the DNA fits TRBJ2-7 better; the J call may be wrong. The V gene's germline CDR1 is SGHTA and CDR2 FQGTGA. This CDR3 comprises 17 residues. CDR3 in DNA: TGTGCCAGCAGCGACACTCCCGGGACAGGGGATCGCAATGAGCAGTACTTC. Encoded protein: CASSDTPGTGDRNEQYF.

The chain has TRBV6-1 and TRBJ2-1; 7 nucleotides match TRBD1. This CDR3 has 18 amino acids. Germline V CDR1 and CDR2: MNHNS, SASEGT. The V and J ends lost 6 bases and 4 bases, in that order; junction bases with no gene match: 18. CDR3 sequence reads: CASSQYGTAAYSYNEQFF. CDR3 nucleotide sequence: TGTGCCAGCAGCCAATATGGGACAGCAGCCTATTCTTACAATGAGCAGTTCTTC.

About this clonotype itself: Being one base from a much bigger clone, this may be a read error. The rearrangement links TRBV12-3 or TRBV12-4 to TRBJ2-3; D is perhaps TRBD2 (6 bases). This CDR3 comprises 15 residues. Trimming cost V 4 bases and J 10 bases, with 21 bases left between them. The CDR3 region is CASSYSSQGAGAQYF. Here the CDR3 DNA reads TGTGCCAGCAGTTATTCAAGTCAGGGAGCGGGTGCGCAGTATTTT.

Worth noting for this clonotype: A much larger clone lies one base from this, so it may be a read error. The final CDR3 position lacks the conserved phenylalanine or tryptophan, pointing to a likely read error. The CDR3 DNA reads TGTGCCAGCAGCCAATTCCAGCGGGACCCCCGCTCCTACAATGAGCAGTTCTTA. Protein product: CASSQFQRDPRSYNEQFL. The rearrangement joins TRBV3-1 to TRBJ2-1; 7 nucleotides line up with TRBD2. The length of the CDR3 is 18 residues. The germline gives CDR1 LGHDT, CDR2 YNNKEL (reference sequence). The V gene end was trimmed by 2 bases and the J gene end by 0 bases; junction bases not matched to a gene: 10.

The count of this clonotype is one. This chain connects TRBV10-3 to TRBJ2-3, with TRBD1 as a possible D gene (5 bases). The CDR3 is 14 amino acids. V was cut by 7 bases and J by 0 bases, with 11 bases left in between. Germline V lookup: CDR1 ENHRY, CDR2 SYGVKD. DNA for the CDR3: TGTGCCATCAAGACAGATCTTAGCACAGATACGCAGTATTTT. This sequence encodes CAIKTDLSTDTQYF.